This T cell receptor beta chain derives from a study of blood T cell repertoires in COVID-19. Study details: From the United States, Italy and Spain came samples of acute and convalescent COVID-19. T cells, B-cell-depleted T cells, or PBMCs supplied cDNA or gDNA.

Original methodology: How many nucleated cells were present was estimated from reference gene primer amplification. The method was immunoSEQ multiplex PCR; TCRdb's version includes in-frame clones alone and lacks a portion of them. V and J calls and clone size are those listed in that table; D and trimming were worked out from the DNA. The top ten hold over 45% of the sample, which has more than 65,000 clones, about four fifths seen once. CDR1 and CDR2 (germline): KGHSH, LQKENI. The length of the CDR3 is 15 residues. With V trimmed by 3 bases and J by 11 bases, 11 bases remained unmatched. The clonotype comes from a human donor in a cohort sampled during active COVID-19. The V call is TRBV18, the J call TRBJ2-3, with 10 bases aligning to TRBD2. Sample: peripheral blood. CDR3 sequence reads: CASSPGTSAPGGQYF. Here the CDR3 DNA reads TGTGCCAGCTCACCGGGGACTAGCGCCCCTGGGGGGCAGTATTTT.